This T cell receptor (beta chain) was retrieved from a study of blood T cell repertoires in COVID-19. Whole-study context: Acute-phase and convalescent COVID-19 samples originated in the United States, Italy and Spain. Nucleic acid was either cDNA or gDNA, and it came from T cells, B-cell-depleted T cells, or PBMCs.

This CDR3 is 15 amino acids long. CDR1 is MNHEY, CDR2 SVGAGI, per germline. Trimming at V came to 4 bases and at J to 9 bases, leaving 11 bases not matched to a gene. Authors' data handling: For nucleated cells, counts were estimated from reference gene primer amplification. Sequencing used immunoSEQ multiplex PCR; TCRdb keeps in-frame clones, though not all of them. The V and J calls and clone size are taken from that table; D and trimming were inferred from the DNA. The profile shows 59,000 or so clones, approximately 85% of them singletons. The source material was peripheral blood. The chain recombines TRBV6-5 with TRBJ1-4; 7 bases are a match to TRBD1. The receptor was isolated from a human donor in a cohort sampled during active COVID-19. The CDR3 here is CASSSSFMTGKKLFF. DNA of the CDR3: TGTGCCAGCAGTTCGAGTTTTATGACAGGGAAAAAACTGTTTTTT.